This T cell receptor beta chain appears in the sequencing data of a study of glioma-infiltrating T cells. With V trimmed by 6 bases and J by 7 bases, 10 bases remained unmatched. The CDR3 spans 14 residues. The germline V gene encodes CDR1 SQVTM and CDR2 ANQGSEA. Using RNA template, CDR3s of TCR alpha and beta were amplified with iRepertoire arm-PCR. One-step reverse transcription and amplification started from approximately 100-400 ng of tissue mRNA or PBMC total RNA. In TCRdb, the multiplex PCR reads were re-called with MiXCR into one record per CDR3 protein. In the table there are 160,000 or so distinct CDR3 sequences, around 42% of which are singletons.

The chain recombines TRBV29-1 with TRBJ2-1, with 9 bases fitting TRBD2. Sequencing was carried out using glioma tissue, nonneoplastic brain tissue, or PBMCs (not recorded which). This receptor was taken from a human donor with low-grade glioma or glioblastoma, undergoing nonglioma brain surgery, or in good health (not recorded which). The CDR3 coding sequence is TGCAGCGTAGCCCATGATAGCGGGGGTAATGAGCAGTTCTTC. Its translation is CSVAHDSGGNEQFF.